The 21 T cell receptor beta chains listed next were all sequenced from one sample in a study of T cells after yellow fever vaccination. MiXCR, run by TCRdb on the 5' RACE reads, gives a single entry per CDR3 protein. The sample holds just under 600,000 distinct CDR3 sequences, around an eighth seen once. Sequenced material: PBMCs, taken on the day of the yellow fever booster vaccination. These receptors were obtained from a man aged 25 to 40 who received the YFV17D yellow fever vaccine.

This rearrangement joins TRBV9 to TRBJ2-5; 8 nucleotides align to TRBD2. The CDR3 has 15 amino acids. V lost 4 bases and J lost 5; bases outside the gene matches: 10. Germline loops: CDR1 SGDLS, CDR2 YYNGEE. The chain's CDR3 is CASSPGRGVAETQYF. CDR3 coding DNA: TGTGCCAGCAGCCCCGGGAGGGGAGTCGCGGAGACCCAGTACTTC.

This chain joins TRBV25-1 and TRBJ2-3; no clear D gene. The CDR3 loop spans 12 amino acids. Germline V gives CDR1 MGHDK, CDR2 SYGVNS. V lost 3 bases to trimming and J lost 6 bases, with 7 bases between them. The CDR3 nucleotides read TGTGCCAGCAGTGATCGTTTGGATACGCAGTATTTT. As protein: CASSDRLDTQYF.

The chain links TRBV5-6 to TRBJ2-5, with D possibly TRBD2 on 5 matching bases. Trimming stripped 6 bases from V and 7 bases from J, with 16 bases between. Germline CDR1 is SGHDT and CDR2 is YYEEEE. This CDR3 has 13 residues. The CDR3 loop reads CASTRRSGGTQYF. CDR3 coding DNA: TGTGCCAGCACTCGACGCAGCGGCGGGACCCAGTACTTC.

In this sample, this clonotype turned up many times. V usage is TRBV5-1 and J usage is TRBJ2-7, with 9 positions matching TRBD1. Germline values: CDR1 SGHRS, CDR2 YFSETQ. V dropped 0 bases and J dropped 3; count of bases not matched to a gene: 1. The CDR3 length is 14 residues. In DNA form, the CDR3 reads TGCGCCAGCAGCTTGGGGGGACAGGGCTACGAGCAGTACTTC. This codes for CASSLGGQGYEQYF.

This clonotype was observed many times. This rearrangement joins TRBV7-2 to TRBJ2-3; no definite D call. With 2 bases removed from V and 6 bases from J, the gap between germline ends came to 6 bases. The CDR3 has 12 amino acids. Germline V CDR1 and CDR2: SGHTA, FQGNSA. The CDR3 spells CASSLLSDTQYF. The DNA of the CDR3 is TGTGCCAGCAGCTTATTATCGGATACGCAGTATTTT.

This clonotype was observed a few times. The chain couples TRBV7-2 to TRBJ2-1; 13 nucleotides match TRBD2. Germline assignment: CDR1 SGHTA and CDR2 FQGNSA. Trimming removed 1 base from V and 9 bases from J; junction bases left unmatched: 9. This CDR3 contains 17 residues. The CDR3 protein is CASSLGTRTSGGGEQFF. CDR3 nucleotide sequence: TGTGCCAGCAGCTTAGGGACTCGGACTAGCGGGGGCGGTGAGCAGTTCTTC.

The chain joins TRBV20-1 to TRBJ1-1; no firm D call. This CDR3 region has 15 residues. V gave up 5 bases and J gave up 0 bases, with 16 bases separating them. CDR1 and CDR2 from the germline V gene are DFQATT and SNEGSKA (reference sequence). The CDR3 region is CSAERTVFMNTEAFF. In DNA, the CDR3 is TGCAGTGCTGAAAGGACTGTTTTTATGAACACTGAAGCTTTCTTT.

There are a few counts of this clonotype. J is TRBJ2-7 and V is TRBV5-1, with TRBD2 matching over 7 bases. Germline-derived CDR1 and CDR2 are SGHRS and YFSETQ. The ends lost 5 bases at V and 3 bases at J; junction bases unmatched: 11. This CDR3 is 15 amino acids long. The CDR3 region has the DNA TGCGCCAGCAGTTCGATTTTGGGAGGGATCTACGAGCAGTACTTC. It translates to CASSSILGGIYEQYF.

A few counts support this clonotype. This chain connects TRBV7-9 to TRBJ1-1; no definite D call. Trimming took 11 bases from V and 5 from J, leaving 15 bases between them. The germline V gene encodes CDR1 SEHNR and CDR2 FQNEAQ (reference sequence). CDR3 size: 12 residues. CDR3 DNA sequence: TGTGCCGCATGGAATCAGGCGACTGAAGCTTTCTTT. Protein sequence: CAAWNQATEAFF.

The chain has TRBV6-5 and TRBJ2-4; D is unclear. V was clipped by 0 bases and J by 11 bases, with 14 bases between them. The length of the CDR3 is 14 residues. Germline CDR1 and CDR2: MNHEY and SVGAGI. Here the CDR3 reads CASSYSGRNTVQYF. The CDR3 region has the DNA TGTGCCAGCAGTTACTCAGGACGGAATACCGTTCAGTACTTC.

The chain uses TRBV2 and TRBJ2-7; D not certain. Germline assignment: CDR1 SNHLY and CDR2 FYNNEI. Between the trimmed V and J ends, which lost 3 bases and 3 bases, there was a span of 18 bases. This CDR3 spans 16 amino acids. CDR3: CASSENPGSLGYEQYF. The DNA for the CDR3 is TGTGCCAGCAGTGAGAATCCGGGCTCTTTGGGCTACGAGCAGTACTTC.

The chain employs TRBV20-1 and TRBJ2-7; a weak D match, TRBD1 (7 bases). The CDR3 extends over 13 amino acids. Trimming took 0 bases from V and 3 from J, leaving 9 bases between them. Germline CDR1 reads DFQATT; CDR2 reads SNEGSKA (reference sequence). CDR3 protein: CSARDRGVYEQYF. Written as DNA, the CDR3 is TGCAGTGCTAGAGACAGGGGGGTCTACGAGCAGTACTTC.

This clonotype was found a few times. The chain employs TRBV7-8 and TRBJ2-3, with TRBD2 matching 10 bases. The CDR3 runs 18 residues. CDR1 SGHVS and CDR2 FQNEAQ come from the germline V gene. The V and J ends lost 1 base and 1 base, in that order; junction bases with no gene match: 8. The CDR3 region is CASSLVPSLAGGTDTQYF. In DNA form, the CDR3 reads TGTGCCAGCAGCTTAGTACCCTCGCTAGCGGGGGGCACAGATACGCAGTATTTT. The whole variable domain, filled in from reference TRBV7-8 and TRBJ2-3, reads GAGVSQSPRYKVAKRGQDVALRCDPISGHVSLFWYQQALGQGPEFLTYFQNEAQLDKSGLPSDRFFAERPEGSVSTLKIQRTQQEDSAVYLCASSLVPSLAGGTDTQYFGPGTRLTVL.

Note on this clonotype: One end of the junction varies from germline; a read error may be responsible. The rearrangement joins TRBV4-3 to TRBJ2-7; weak D call: TRBD1 (5 bases). The CDR3 loop spans 13 amino acids. The V gene's germline CDR1 is LGHNA and CDR2 YSLEER. The CDR3 DNA follows: TGCGCCAGCAGCCAAGCGTGGGGCTACGAGCCGTACTTC. Translation: CASSQAWGYEPYF.

This clonotype was counted between two and nine times. This chain links TRBV20-1 with TRBJ2-7; 8 bases line up with TRBD1. The CDR3 loop spans 12 amino acids. J gave up 6 bases and V 4 bases, and 5 bases lay outside the gene matches. Germline V lookup: CDR1 DFQATT, CDR2 SNEGSKA (reference sequence). CDR3 amino acids: CSAKDRASEQYF. The CDR3 DNA sequence: TGCAGTGCTAAGGACAGGGCTTCCGAGCAGTACTTC.

This clonotype was counted a few times. The rearrangement links TRBV28 to TRBJ2-2; maybe TRBD2 (7 bases). The CDR3 has 17 amino acids. Germline lookup yields CDR1 MDHEN and CDR2 SYDVKM. V was shortened by 6 bases and J by 4 bases, with 21 bases between the two germline ends. CDR3 coding DNA: TGTGCCAGCAGCTCCCCGGGGGGCAAGGGGGGCACCGGGGAGCTGTTTTTT. Encoded protein: CASSSPGGKGGTGELFF.

The chain couples TRBV7-8 to TRBJ2-1; 10 nucleotides agree with TRBD2. This CDR3 region has 18 residues. With V trimmed by 3 bases and J by 7 bases, 15 bases remained unmatched. Per the germline V gene, CDR1 is SGHVS and CDR2 is FQNEAQ. This CDR3 reads CASSFLIAGGFGMNEQFF. The CDR3 nucleotides read TGTGCCAGCAGCTTTTTAATAGCGGGAGGTTTTGGTATGAATGAGCAGTTCTTC. Combining the CDR3 with reference TRBV7-8 and TRBJ2-1 gives the whole variable domain GAGVSQSPRYKVAKRGQDVALRCDPISGHVSLFWYQQALGQGPEFLTYFQNEAQLDKSGLPSDRFFAERPEGSVSTLKIQRTQQEDSAVYLCASSFLIAGGFGMNEQFFGPGTRLTVL.

The chain is built from TRBV7-2 and TRBJ2-5; D is undetermined. The CDR3 totals 15 residues. Trimming pared 4 bases from V and 1 base from J, leaving 13 bases between. Looked up from germline, CDR1 is SGHTA and CDR2 is FQGNSA. The CDR3 reads CASSSYAVPQETQYF. The CDR3, as DNA: TGTGCCAGCAGCTCATACGCGGTTCCCCAAGAGACCCAGTACTTC.

The sample holds a few counts of this clonotype. The J gene is TRBJ2-1, the V gene TRBV7-2; 10 bases agree with TRBD2. Trimming removed 1 base from V and 7 bases from J; junction bases left unmatched: 10. Per germline, CDR1 SGHTA and CDR2 FQGNSA. The CDR3 spans 17 residues. The CDR3 protein is CASSLVLAGYPGNEQFF. Here the CDR3 DNA reads TGTGCCAGCAGCTTAGTACTAGCGGGATACCCGGGGAATGAGCAGTTCTTC. The full variable domain, its missing parts supplied by reference TRBV7-2 and TRBJ2-1, is GAGVSQSPSNKVTEKGKDVELRCDPISGHTALYWYRQSLGQGLEFLIYFQGNSAPDKSGLPSDRFSAERTGGSVSTLTIQRTQQEDSAVYLCASSLVLAGYPGNEQFFGPGTRLTVL.

The chain links TRBV4-3 to TRBJ2-1; tentatively, D is TRBD2 (5 bases). V was pared by 1 base and J by 9 bases, with 22 bases between. This CDR3 spans 17 amino acids. Per the germline V gene, CDR1 is LGHNA and CDR2 is YSLEER. Here the CDR3 DNA reads TGCGCCAGCAGCCAAGTGGTTCTTACCCCACCGGCGGGTGAGCAGTTCTTC. Encoded protein: CASSQVVLTPPAGEQFF.

The chain couples TRBV7-3 to TRBJ1-1; D is unclear. CDR1 is SGHTA, CDR2 FQGTGA, per germline. Trimming shortened V by 1 base and J by 0 bases, and 9 bases separated the two germline ends. This CDR3 spans 15 amino acids. CDR3 DNA: TGTGCCAGCAGCTTAAATCCGCTCATGAACACTGAAGCTTTCTTT. It yields the protein CASSLNPLMNTEAFF.